What follows are 27 T cell receptor beta chains derived from one specimen sequenced in a study of T-cell reconstitution after alpha-beta-depleted transplantation in children. The TCRbeta library incorporated unique molecular identifiers. Each CDR3 protein is one row after TCRdb ran MiXCR on the PCR reads. The table records some 840,000 distinct CDR3 sequences, roughly 15% of them present only once. Sequenced material: PBMCs, mostly from graft donor cells, taken 360 days after TCRalphabeta/CD19-depleted stem cell transplant. Receptors originate from a male patient between 5 and 17 years old who had a stem cell transplant for acute lymphoblastic leukemia, so the T cells may come from the graft donor.

This clonotype was seen a handful of times. The rearrangement joins TRBV12-3 or TRBV12-4 to TRBJ2-7; D call uncertain. This CDR3 has 14 amino acids. Trimming removed 3 bases from V and 1 base from J, with 10 bases in between. The CDR3 loop reads CASSFVGKSYEQYF. CDR3 DNA sequence: TGTGCCAGCAGTTTCGTGGGAAAGTCCTACGAGCAGTACTTC.

The chain uses TRBV2 and TRBJ1-2; D is unclear. This CDR3 is built from 12 residues. The germline gives CDR1 SNHLY, CDR2 FYNNEI. V was clipped by 6 bases and J by 5 bases, with 10 bases between them. The CDR3 DNA is TGTGCCAGCAGAGCAGACGAATATGGCTACACCTTC. Translated: CASRADEYGYTF.

The V call is TRBV20-1, the J call TRBJ2-1; weak D call: TRBD2 (6 bases). The CDR3 is made up of 13 amino acids. Germline CDR1 is DFQATT and CDR2 is SNEGSKA (reference sequence). The germline V and J ends were trimmed by 0 bases and 9 bases, with 12 bases remaining between them. In nucleotides, the CDR3 is TGCAGTGCTAGAGATGGGACTTTAAGTGAGCAGTTCTTC. Its protein product is CSARDGTLSEQFF.

The chain joins TRBV25-1 to TRBJ1-3, with TRBD1 identical over 12 bases. The V gene's germline CDR1 is MGHDK and CDR2 SYGVNS. The CDR3 totals 17 residues. Trimming at V came to 8 bases and at J to 2 bases, leaving 10 bases not matched to a gene. In DNA form, the CDR3 reads TGTGCCAGCGACCCCGGGACAGGGGGCGCCCCTGGAAACACCATATATTTT. As protein: CASDPGTGGAPGNTIYF.

V gene TRBV7-8 combines with J gene TRBJ2-3; 12 positions agree with TRBD2. Germline trimming cut 6 bases from V and 9 bases from J; bases unmatched to any gene: 7. Germline V gene lookup returns CDR1 SGHVS and CDR2 FQNEAQ. The CDR3 sequence is 14 residues long. CDR3 sequence reads: CASREVTSGRTQYF. The CDR3 nucleotides read TGTGCCAGCAGGGAAGTGACTAGCGGGAGAACGCAGTATTTT.

The chain employs TRBV9 and TRBJ2-1; 9 nucleotides match TRBD1. The end of the DNA aligns better with TRBJ2-7, so the J call may be wrong. The germline CDR1 and CDR2 sequences are SGDLS and YYNGEE. This CDR3 is 13 amino acids long. The CDR3 loop is CASSVRRTGVQYF. For the CDR3, the DNA is TGTGCCAGCAGCGTAAGGCGGACAGGGGTACAGTACTTC.

The rearrangement links TRBV7-9 to TRBJ2-7; the D gene is possibly TRBD2 (6 bases). CDR3 length: 14 amino acids. The germline V gene encodes CDR1 SEHNR and CDR2 FQNEAQ (reference sequence). The V end was cut by 5 bases, the J end by 3 bases, with 14 bases between. CDR3 coding DNA: TGTGCCAGCAGCCCCCGACTAGTGGGCTACGAGCAGTACTTC. Amino acid sequence: CASSPRLVGYEQYF.

This clonotype was picked up one time. The chain joins TRBV20-1 to TRBJ1-5, with D perhaps TRBD1 (5 bases). V was clipped by 5 bases and J by 4 bases, with 12 bases between them. CDR1 and CDR2 (germline): DFQATT, SNEGSKA (reference sequence). The CDR3 consists of 13 residues. The CDR3 region has the DNA TGCAGTGCTCGCCGGGGCGTAAATCAGCCCCAGCATTTT. Amino acid sequence: CSARRGVNQPQHF.

This clonotype was counted between two and nine times. The CDR3 loop reads CASSLYRGRRSGELFF. In DNA, the CDR3 is TGCGCCAGCAGCTTATACAGGGGGCGGAGATCCGGGGAGCTGTTTTTT. This chain links TRBV5-1 with TRBJ2-2, with 9 bases lining up with TRBD1. The CDR3 loop spans 16 amino acids. From germline, CDR1 is SGHRS and CDR2 YFSETQ. The trim removed 2 bases at V and 6 bases at J, leaving 8 bases unmatched.

This clonotype showed up just a few times. The rearrangement joins TRBV21-1 to TRBJ2-1; TRBD1, as called in the table, went unchecked against the DNA. TRBV21-1 is termed a pseudogene. CDR3 length: 16 residues. The CDR3 loop is CASSTGPGQDNNEQFF. The CDR3 region has the DNA TGTGCCAGCAGCACCGGCCCGGGACAGGATAACAATGAGCAGTTCTTC.

V is TRBV7-3 and J is TRBJ2-1, with 7 nucleotides matching TRBD1. V lost 5 bases, J lost 4 bases, and 5 bases stayed unmatched. CDR1 SGHTA and CDR2 FQGTGA come from the germline V gene. The length of the CDR3 is 14 residues. The CDR3 nucleotides are TGTGCCAGCAGCGCTCGACAGGGTTACAATGAGCAGTTCTTC. Translated, it gives CASSARQGYNEQFF. The whole variable domain, filled in from reference TRBV7-3 and TRBJ2-1, reads GAGVSQTPSNKVTEKGKYVELRCDPISGHTALYWYRQSLGQGPEFLIYFQGTGAADDSGLPNDRFFAVRPEGSVSTLKIQRTERGDSAVYLCASSARQGYNEQFFGPGTRLTVL.

The rearrangement joins TRBV5-1 to TRBJ1-6; D call uncertain. CDR3 length: 16 amino acids. CDR1 SGHRS and CDR2 YFSETQ come from the germline V gene. Deletions cut 0 bases from V and 3 bases from J, with 10 bases between. CDR3: CASSLEAWDYNSPLHF. The CDR3 coding sequence is TGCGCCAGCAGCTTGGAGGCGTGGGACTATAATTCACCCCTCCACTTT.

This clonotype has a handful of counts. The chain couples TRBV15 to TRBJ2-3; 9 bases agree with TRBD2. This CDR3 contains 18 residues. The J segment lost 4 bases and the V segment lost 1 base, leaving 12 bases of the junction unmatched. Per the germline V gene, CDR1 is LNHNV and CDR2 is YYDKDF (reference sequence). The CDR3 DNA is TGTGCCACCAGCAGAGGAGAATTGGGCGGGAGGGCCCCAGATACGCAGTATTTT. This translates into CATSRGELGGRAPDTQYF.

The chain links TRBV27 to TRBJ2-4; 7 nucleotides align to TRBD2. Germline lookup yields CDR1 MNHEY and CDR2 SMNVEV (reference sequence). The ends lost 5 bases at V and 6 bases at J; junction bases unmatched: 4. The CDR3 has 13 amino acids. CDR3 in amino acids: CASSPGRANIQYF. For the CDR3, the DNA is TGTGCCAGCAGTCCGGGGAGGGCAAACATTCAGTACTTC.

The V call is TRBV7-9, the J call TRBJ2-6; D gene unclear. Trimming left V 9 bases short and J 6 bases short, with 12 bases between. The CDR3 loop spans 13 amino acids. Germline CDR1 reads SEHNR; CDR2 reads FQNEAQ (reference sequence). Here the CDR3 DNA reads TGTGCCAGTCTTCCCACTGAGGCCAACGTCCTGACTTTC. As protein: CASLPTEANVLTF.

This clonotype was detected only a few times. The chain joins TRBV5-5 to TRBJ1-1, with 7 bases that match TRBD1. The CDR3 contains 18 residues. V dropped 6 bases and J dropped 0; count of bases not matched to a gene: 17. Germline CDR1 SGHKS, CDR2 YYEKEE (reference sequence). CDR3 bases: TGTGCCAGCAACCCTAAGTTCGCAGGGGGGTTCATGAACACTGAAGCTTTCTTT. This gives the protein CASNPKFAGGFMNTEAFF.

The chain employs TRBV21-1 and TRBJ2-3; the table calls TRBD2, which could not be checked here. TRBV21-1 is an annotated pseudogene. CDR3 size: 22 residues. The CDR3 DNA reads as TGTGCCAGCAGCAAAGCGCGGGGACTAGCGCCAGTTGGGGCCTTTTGCACAGATACGCAGTATTTT. Protein product: CASSKARGLAPVGAFCTDTQYF.

The sample holds a few counts of this clonotype. The chain is built from TRBV29-1 and TRBJ2-3, with TRBD2 matching over 10 bases. The trim removed 6 bases at V and 4 bases at J, leaving 13 bases unmatched. The CDR3 runs to 16 residues. CDR1 is SQVTM and CDR2 is ANQGSEA in the germline V gene. CDR3 DNA sequence: TGCAGCGTACGGGGGCCTAGGACTAGCGGTTCAGATACGCAGTATTTT. Translated: CSVRGPRTSGSDTQYF.

This clonotype was counted a few times. V usage is TRBV7-6 and J usage is TRBJ2-5; no clear D. V shed 5 bases and J shed 5 bases, with 9 bases lying between them. This CDR3 is built from 12 residues. Germline CDR1 reads SGHVS; CDR2 reads FNYEAQ. CDR3 DNA sequence: TGTGCCAGCAGCCATGCCTTGGAGACCCAGTACTTC. Its translation: CASSHALETQYF.

This clonotype has only a few counts. The chain links TRBV20-1 to TRBJ2-7; 10 nucleotides align to TRBD1. This CDR3 has 13 residues. Germline values: CDR1 DFQATT, CDR2 SNEGSKA (reference sequence). V lost 1 base, J lost 7 bases, and 4 bases stayed unmatched. The CDR3 DNA reads TGCAGTGCTAGAGGGGACAGGGGAGAAGAGCAGTACTTC. Translating it yields CSARGDRGEEQYF.

This chain links TRBV24-1 with TRBJ2-1; D is ambiguous. The CDR3 covers 14 residues. The germline V and J ends were trimmed by 1 base and 4 bases, with 7 bases remaining between them. CDR1 and CDR2 (germline): KGHDR, SFDVKD. Written as DNA, the CDR3 is TGTGCCACCAGTGATTTAACGAATTACAATGAGCAGTTCTTC. This codes for CATSDLTNYNEQFF.

This clonotype appeared a single time. Relative to the germline gene, one junction end is altered; a read error may explain this. This sequence joins TRBV3-1 and TRBJ1-5; D remains ambiguous. The CDR3 totals 16 residues. CDR1 and CDR2 from the germline V gene are LGHDT and YNNKEL (reference sequence). The CDR3 loop is CACSQDLGWLNQPQHF. The DNA of the CDR3 is TGTGCCTGCAGCCAAGATCTGGGTTGGTTAAATCAGCCCCAGCATTTT. Drawing the rest from reference TRBV3-1 and TRBJ1-5, the complete variable domain is DTAVSQTPKYLVTQMGNDKSIKCEQNLGHDTMYWYKQDSKKFLKIMFSYNNKELIINETVPNRFSPKSPDKAHLNLHINSLELGDSAVYFCACSQDLGWLNQPQHFGDGTRLSIL.

This clonotype was observed at least ten times. The CDR3 spells CSVRTGSYNEQFF. The DNA for the CDR3 is TGCAGCGTTAGGACAGGTTCTTACAATGAGCAGTTCTTC. This chain joins TRBV29-1 and TRBJ2-1, with 7 bases identical to TRBD1. The CDR3 contains 13 residues. J lost 4 bases, V lost 5 bases, and 5 bases had no gene match. CDR1 is SQVTM and CDR2 is ANQGSEA in the germline V gene.

This chain uses TRBV7-3 with TRBJ1-2; D is uncertain. This CDR3 contains 13 residues. From germline, CDR1 is SGHTA and CDR2 FQGTGA. Between the trimmed V and J ends, which lost 5 bases and 8 bases, there was a span of 15 bases. CDR3 DNA: TGTGCCAGCAGCATATCAGGCGGCTACGGCTACACCTTC. Translated: CASSISGGYGYTF.

This clonotype was detected once. The chain couples TRBV6-1 to TRBJ1-1; TRBD1 matches 9 bases. V gave up 5 bases and J gave up 2 bases; unmatched junction bases: 6. The CDR3 is made up of 15 amino acids. Germline CDR1 and CDR2: MNHNS and SASEGT. CDR3 region: CASSRDRAHNTEAFF. DNA of the CDR3: TGTGCCAGCAGTAGGGACAGGGCTCATAACACTGAAGCTTTCTTT.

This clonotype was recorded many times. The chain is built from TRBV7-2 and TRBJ2-3; D gene ambiguous. CDR1 and CDR2 (germline): SGHTA, FQGNSA. V was shortened by 2 bases and J by 6 bases, with 9 bases between the two germline ends. The CDR3 covers 13 residues. In DNA form, the CDR3 reads TGTGCCAGCAGCTTACGCTTTCGCGATACGCAGTATTTT. This encodes CASSLRFRDTQYF.

This clonotype was found a few times. This chain connects TRBV7-3 to TRBJ2-1, with TRBD2 matching 7 bases. The germline V gene encodes CDR1 SGHTA and CDR2 FQGTGA. The V segment lost 4 bases and the J segment 8 bases; nucleotides outside the gene matches: 8. The CDR3 totals 14 residues. The CDR3 region is CASSYRGSRDEQFF. The CDR3, as DNA: TGTGCCAGCAGCTACCGCGGGAGCAGGGATGAGCAGTTCTTC. Using reference TRBV7-3 and TRBJ2-1 for the parts outside the CDR3, the full variable domain is GAGVSQTPSNKVTEKGKYVELRCDPISGHTALYWYRQSLGQGPEFLIYFQGTGAADDSGLPNDRFFAVRPEGSVSTLKIQRTERGDSAVYLCASSYRGSRDEQFFGPGTRLTVL.